This paragraph reports one TCR beta chain. Its antigen is not identified. Other nucleotide sequences in the sample specify the same CDR3. This record comes from a study of cytomegalovirus exposure and HLA in healthy donors. CDR3 length: 15 amino acids. V was cut by 3 bases and J by 8 bases, with 19 bases left in between. Germline-derived CDR1 and CDR2 are MGHRA and YSYEKL. Overall study findings and caveats: Confirmation was obtained in vitro that a few CMV-associated chains are specific for CMV antigens. Immune exposure was documented only through CMV serostatus. For most TCR beta V segments, an earlier analysis put the productive rate at about 87% or about 30% of the time.

The PCR had 60 Vbeta and 13 Jbeta primers. Sequencing used immunoSEQ multiplex PCR; TCRdb keeps in-frame clones, though not all of them. The data show approximately 120,000 clones, 65% to 75% seen once. The gene calls are TRBV4-1 and TRBJ1-2; possibly TRBD1 for D (5 bases). Specimen: PBMCs. The receptor's source is a woman between 50 and 59 years old in good health and CMV-seropositive. The chain's CDR3 is CASSQEIGREGGYTF. As DNA, the CDR3 is TGCGCCAGCAGCCAGGAAATTGGCAGGGAAGGAGGCTACACCTTC.